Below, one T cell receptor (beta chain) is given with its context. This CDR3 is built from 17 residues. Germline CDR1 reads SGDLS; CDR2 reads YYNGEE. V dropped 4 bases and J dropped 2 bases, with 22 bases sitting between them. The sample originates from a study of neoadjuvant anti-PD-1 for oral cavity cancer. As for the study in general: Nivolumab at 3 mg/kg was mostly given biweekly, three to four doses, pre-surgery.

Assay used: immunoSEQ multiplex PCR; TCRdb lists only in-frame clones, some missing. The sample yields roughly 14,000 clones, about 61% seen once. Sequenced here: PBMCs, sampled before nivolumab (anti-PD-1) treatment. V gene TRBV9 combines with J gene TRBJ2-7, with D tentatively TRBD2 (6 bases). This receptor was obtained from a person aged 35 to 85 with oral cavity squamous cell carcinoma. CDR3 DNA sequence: TGTGCCAGCAGCCCGAGGCTCGGGGGTCTGAGAGCCTACGAGCAGTACTTC. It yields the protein CASSPRLGGLRAYEQYF.